These 21 T cell receptor beta chains were all obtained from the same sample, sequenced in a study of blood T cell repertoires in COVID-19. The protocol was immunoSEQ multiplex PCR, while the TCRdb copy is restricted to in-frame clones and leaves out a portion. The repertoire holds fewer than 200,000 clones, with about 85% as singletons. The sample consisted of peripheral blood. Receptors originate from a man aged 60 to 75 who had recovered from COVID-19.

The V gene is TRBV5-1, the J gene TRBJ1-4, with D hard to call. Germline V gene lookup returns CDR1 SGHRS and CDR2 YFSETQ. Trimming stripped 0 bases from V and 1 base from J, with 7 bases between. The CDR3 sequence is 15 residues long. The CDR3 loop is CASSLGTGTNEKLFF. The CDR3 nucleotides are TGCGCCAGCAGCTTGGGAACGGGAACTAATGAAAAACTGTTTTTT.

The rearrangement joins TRBV18 to TRBJ2-7; weak D call: TRBD1 (6 bases). From germline, CDR1 is KGHSH and CDR2 LQKENI. The CDR3 has 16 amino acids. V lost 6 bases and J lost 2, with 20 bases in between. CDR3 amino acids: CASSPIGEGDPYEQYF. In nucleotides, the CDR3 is TGTGCCAGCTCGCCGATCGGTGAGGGGGACCCCTACGAGCAGTACTTC. Together with reference TRBV18 and TRBJ2-7, the CDR3 gives the full variable domain: NAGVMQNPRHLVRRRGQEARLRCSPMKGHSHVYWYRQLPEEGLKFMVYLQKENIIDESGMPKERFSAEFPKEGPSILRIQQVVRGDSAAYFCASSPIGEGDPYEQYFGPGTRLTVT.

The rearrangement joins TRBV19 to TRBJ1-1; D perhaps matches TRBD1 (6 bases). Trimming took off 6 bases at V and 4 bases at J, with 15 bases between the two ends. The CDR3 extends over 14 amino acids. Per the germline V gene, CDR1 is LNHDA and CDR2 is SQIVND (reference sequence). CDR3 nucleotides: TGTGCCAGTAGCCCACAGGGCGGTTCCACTGAAGCTTTCTTT. Amino acids: CASSPQGGSTEAFF.

This clone was recorded once. CDR3 residues: CASSPPVRDTEAFF. The CDR3 DNA reads as TGTGCCAGCAGCCCTCCGGTCCGAGACACTGAAGCTTTCTTT. The chain combines TRBV6-6 with TRBJ1-1; no reliable D call. CDR1 MNHNY and CDR2 SVGAGI come from the germline V gene (reference sequence). The CDR3 is 14 residues long. The V end lost 6 bases, the J end lost 3 bases, and 14 bases lay between the germline ends.

The chain has TRBV13 and TRBJ1-1; possibly TRBD1 for D (5 bases). This CDR3 contains 15 residues. Germline V lookup: CDR1 PRHDT, CDR2 FYEKMQ (reference sequence). With 1 base removed from V and 0 bases from J, the gap between germline ends came to 9 bases. CDR3 DNA sequence: TGTGCCAGCAGCTTAGTCAAGGGGATGAACACTGAAGCTTTCTTT. The encoded protein is CASSLVKGMNTEAFF.

This chain connects TRBV3-1 (or the pseudogene TRBV3-2) to TRBJ1-3, with D possibly being TRBD1 (5 bases). This CDR3 is 14 amino acids long. V was pared by 0 bases and J by 4 bases, with 7 bases between. Germline V CDR1 and CDR2: LGHDT, YNNKEL (reference sequence). The CDR3 nucleotides are TGTGCCAGCAGCCAAGATGGGGCCGGAAACACCATATATTTT. This translates into CASSQDGAGNTIYF.

Here the CDR3 reads CASMRTGLSNEQYF. The CDR3 nucleotides read TGTGCCAGCATGAGGACAGGATTGTCCAACGAGCAGTACTTC. This rearrangement joins TRBV6-5 to TRBJ2-7, with 7 bases lining up with TRBD1. CDR3 length equals 14 residues. Germline V gives CDR1 MNHEY, CDR2 SVGAGI. After removal of 7 bases from V and 5 bases from J, the junction contained 11 bases not matched to a gene.

This clone showed up just a few times. The CDR3 is CASSSRLAIETQYF. The CDR3 nucleotides read TGTGCCAGCAGCTCCAGACTAGCTATAGAGACCCAGTACTTC. This chain connects TRBV7-3 to TRBJ2-5; TRBD2 aligns across 7 bases. This CDR3 contains 14 residues. Germline V gene lookup returns CDR1 SGHTA and CDR2 FQGTGA. V was pared by 4 bases and J by 4 bases, with 6 bases of the junction left unmatched.

This CDR3 reads CASSPTSGFSREQFF. The CDR3, as DNA: TGTGCCAGCAGTCCGACTAGCGGATTTTCCCGTGAGCAGTTCTTC. The chain joins TRBV6-2 or TRBV6-3 to TRBJ2-1; 9 bases match TRBD2. Unmatched junction bases numbered 11, after V lost 5 bases and J lost 9 bases. Germline V gene data show CDR1 as MNHEY and CDR2 as SVGEGT. This CDR3 has 15 amino acids.

The chain has TRBV11-2 and TRBJ2-1; 8 positions match TRBD2. The CDR3 loop spans 17 amino acids. Germline lookup yields CDR1 SGHAT and CDR2 FQNNGV. The junction had 9 bases not matched to a gene; V was cut back by 2 bases and J by 3 bases. DNA of the CDR3: TGTGCCAGCAGCTTACTTAGCGGGGCTGGGGGCTACAATGAGCAGTTCTTC. Protein sequence: CASSLLSGAGGYNEQFF.

The chain carries TRBV29-1 and TRBJ1-1, with D uncertain. Germline V lookup: CDR1 SQVTM, CDR2 ANQGSEA. The CDR3 is made up of 11 amino acids. V was cut by 5 bases and J by 7 bases, with 11 bases left in between. CDR3 sequence: CSVSVSGEAFF. CDR3 DNA sequence: TGCAGCGTTTCAGTGTCTGGTGAAGCTTTCTTT.

J is TRBJ2-7 and V is TRBV16; D is perhaps TRBD1 (5 bases). Trimming took off 6 bases at V and 0 bases at J, with 12 bases between the two ends. Germline CDR1 KGHSY, CDR2 FQNENV. The CDR3 loop spans 14 amino acids. In DNA, the CDR3 is TGTGCCAGCAGTCGGACACTTAGCTCCTACGAGCAGTACTTC. The encoded protein is CASSRTLSSYEQYF.

The rearrangement uses TRBV7-2 and TRBJ2-7; 10 positions agree with TRBD2. Germline V gives CDR1 SGHTA, CDR2 FQGNSA. CDR3 length: 15 residues. V lost 3 bases to trimming and J lost 6 bases; unmatched junction nucleotides: 8. As DNA, the CDR3 is TGTGCCAGCAGCTTCGACAGCGGGGGGGCGGGCGAGCAGTACTTC. It is translated as CASSFDSGGAGEQYF.

Written as DNA, the CDR3 is TGTGCCAGCAGTGAAGCCCCGTTGAAGCATGAAGCTTTCTTT. It specifies CASSEAPLKHEAFF. The chain combines TRBV2 with TRBJ1-1, with D unresolved. Trimming shortened V by 0 bases and J by 7 bases, and 12 bases separated the two germline ends. Germline assignment: CDR1 SNHLY and CDR2 FYNNEI. The CDR3 is made up of 14 amino acids.

This sequence joins TRBV25-1 and TRBJ2-7; D perhaps matches TRBD2 (5 bases). CDR1 is MGHDK, CDR2 SYGVNS, per germline. The CDR3 covers 12 residues. V was shortened by 4 bases and J by 3 bases, with 7 bases between the two germline ends. The CDR3 protein is CASSGSGYEQYF. The CDR3 DNA reads TGTGCCAGCAGTGGGAGCGGCTACGAGCAGTACTTC.

V usage is TRBV27 and J usage is TRBJ1-2; TRBD1 might be the D (5 bases). Trimming left V 6 bases short and J 4 bases short, with 15 bases between. This CDR3 region has 14 residues. Germline lookup yields CDR1 MNHEY and CDR2 SMNVEV (reference sequence). Here the CDR3 reads CASRSGGVLYGYTF. In DNA form, the CDR3 reads TGTGCCAGCAGGTCTGGGGGGGTTCTCTATGGCTACACCTTC.

The rearrangement links TRBV6-6 to TRBJ2-7; no reliable D call. Germline-derived CDR1 and CDR2 are MNHNY and SVGAGI (reference sequence). The CDR3 loop spans 15 amino acids. Deletions cut 6 bases from V and 1 base from J, with 16 bases between. CDR3 nucleotides: TGTGCCAGCAGCCTAGACTCCTTTAGGTCCTACGAGCAGTACTTC. Residues: CASSLDSFRSYEQYF.

This clone occurred once. The chain combines TRBV12-3 or TRBV12-4 with TRBJ1-5; D not certain. The V gene lost 5 bases and the J gene lost 2 bases, with 7 bases spanning the gap. This CDR3 is 13 amino acids long. CDR3 loop: CASSAAGNQPQHF. The CDR3 DNA reads TGTGCCAGCAGTGCGGCAGGCAATCAGCCCCAGCATTTT.

This rearrangement joins TRBV5-5 to TRBJ1-2; tentatively, D is TRBD1 (6 bases). Trimming shortened V by 1 base and J by 0 bases, and 16 bases separated the two germline ends. This CDR3 has 17 amino acids. Germline CDR1 reads SGHKS; CDR2 reads YYEKEE (reference sequence). CDR3 region: CASSLRFRGISNYGYTF. The CDR3 DNA follows: TGTGCCAGCAGCTTGAGGTTTAGGGGGATTTCTAACTATGGCTACACCTTC. Complete variable domain (other parts from reference TRBV5-5 and TRBJ1-2): DAGVTQSPTHLIKTRGQQVTLRCSPISGHKSVSWYQQVLGQGPQFIFQYYEKEERGRGNFPDRFSARQFPNYSSELNVNALLLGDSALYLCASSLRFRGISNYGYTFGSGTRLTVV.

The rearrangement uses TRBV21-1 and TRBJ1-2; TRBD1 was called by the table and not checked on the DNA. TRBV21-1 is reported as a pseudogene. The CDR3 has 16 residues. The CDR3 region has the DNA TGTGCCAGCAGCATCCGTCCCGGGACAGGGGGCTATGGCTACACCTTC. This translates into CASSIRPGTGGYGYTF.

The chain carries TRBV9 and TRBJ2-1, with 11 bases that match TRBD2. CDR3 length equals 17 residues. V was pared by 6 bases and J by 10 bases, with 18 bases of the junction left unmatched. CDR1 and CDR2 from the germline V gene are SGDLS and YYNGEE. DNA for the CDR3: TGTGCCAGCACCCGGGGGACTAGCGGTCGCGACTTAGGGGAGCAGTTCTTC. Translation: CASTRGTSGRDLGEQFF.